The present entry profiles one T cell receptor (beta chain) with its context. Its antigen is currently unknown. Clones were read by immunoSEQ multiplex PCR, and TCRdb kept only the in-frame ones, dropping some. The sample has about 54,000 clones; over 80% are singletons. The CDR3 spans 15 residues. The V gene's germline CDR1 is LNHNV and CDR2 YYDKDF (reference sequence). V was shortened by 4 bases and J by 6 bases, with 19 bases between the two germline ends. This specimen belongs to a study of a mutant IDH1 vaccine in newly diagnosed glioma. As for the study in general: Patients were started on vaccination 4-6 weeks after radiotherapy alone, or with temozolomide cycles.

Study outcomes and limitations: Across multiple MHC alleles, around 93% of patients had vaccine-induced responses. Changes in top peripheral clonotypes did not appear linked to pseudoprogression.

Noted time point: week 23, last vaccination. In the vaccine, a single dose held 300 ug of the mutant IDH1 20-mer peptide, along with topical imiquimod. Sample: PBMCs, taken from a glioma patient whose treatment included an IDH1 peptide vaccine. This receptor was obtained from a middle-aged man with glioma. V is TRBV15 and J is TRBJ2-7; the D gene is possibly TRBD1 (6 bases). The CDR3 loop reads CATSNEGGDKSEQYF. The DNA of the CDR3 is TGTGCCACCAGCAACGAAGGTGGGGACAAAAGCGAGCAGTACTTC.